This T cell receptor (beta chain) was retrieved from a study of T cell changes during pregnancy in multiple sclerosis. This CDR3 region has 14 residues. Germline CDR1 is MDHEN and CDR2 is SYDVKM. Clones were read by immunoSEQ multiplex PCR, and TCRdb kept only the in-frame ones, dropping some. The table includes 60,000 to 85,000 clones, about nine tenths detected once. This material consisted of peripheral blood, taken in the first trimester of pregnancy. This chain links TRBV28 with TRBJ2-1; TRBD2 matches at 8 bases. The receptor was derived from a female donor with multiple sclerosis, enrolled in a pregnancy study. In DNA form, the CDR3 reads TGTGCTACAGCAGGGGCAGCGGGAGTGGAAGAGCAGTTCTTC. It is translated as CATAGAAGVEEQFF.